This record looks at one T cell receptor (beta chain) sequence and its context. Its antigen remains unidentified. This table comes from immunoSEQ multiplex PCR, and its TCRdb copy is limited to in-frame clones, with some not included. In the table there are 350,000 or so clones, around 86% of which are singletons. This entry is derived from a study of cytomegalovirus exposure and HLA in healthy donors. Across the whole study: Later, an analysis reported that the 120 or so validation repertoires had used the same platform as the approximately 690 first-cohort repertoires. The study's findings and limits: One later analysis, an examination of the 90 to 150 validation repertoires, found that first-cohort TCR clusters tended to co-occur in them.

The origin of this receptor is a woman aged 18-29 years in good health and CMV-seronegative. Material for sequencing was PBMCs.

In DNA, the CDR3 is TGTGCCAGCACCCCAGGGGGCCGGAGCAATCAGCCCCAGCATTTT. Translated: CASTPGGRSNQPQHF. The chain employs TRBV28 and TRBJ1-5, with TRBD1 identical over 8 bases. Germline assignment: CDR1 MDHEN and CDR2 SYDVKM. There are 15 residues in the CDR3. With V trimmed by 7 bases and J by 1 base, 6 bases remained unmatched.